The clone carrying this TCR beta chain was counted between two and nine times. Its cognate antigen is unknown. The entry originates in a study of blood T cells in healthy people across ages. All donors came from Russia, were Caucasian and healthy, and spanned ages about 6 to 100. Broader study findings: Higher diversity and more naive CD4+ cells were features of long-lived donors, compared to aged donors.

Together with a sample-barcoded 5' primer, a J-beta primer mix was included in a second PCR lasting roughly 7 to 11 cycles. TCRdb reanalysed the 5' RACE reads using MiXCR and keeps one entry per CDR3 protein. In the table there are around 1,700,000 distinct CDR3 sequences, about 28% of which are singletons. Per germline, CDR1 MNHEY and CDR2 SVGAGI. Deletions cut 0 bases from V and 2 bases from J, with 13 bases between. The CDR3 loop spans 16 amino acids. The sequence derives from a woman under 40 in good health. The sequencing input was blood. The V gene is TRBV6-5, the J gene TRBJ2-5; TRBD2 is a possible D gene (5 bases). CDR3 coding DNA: TGTGCCAGCAGTTACTCTGCTAGCCCCTCGCAAGAGACCCAGTACTTC. This gives the protein CASSYSASPSQETQYF.